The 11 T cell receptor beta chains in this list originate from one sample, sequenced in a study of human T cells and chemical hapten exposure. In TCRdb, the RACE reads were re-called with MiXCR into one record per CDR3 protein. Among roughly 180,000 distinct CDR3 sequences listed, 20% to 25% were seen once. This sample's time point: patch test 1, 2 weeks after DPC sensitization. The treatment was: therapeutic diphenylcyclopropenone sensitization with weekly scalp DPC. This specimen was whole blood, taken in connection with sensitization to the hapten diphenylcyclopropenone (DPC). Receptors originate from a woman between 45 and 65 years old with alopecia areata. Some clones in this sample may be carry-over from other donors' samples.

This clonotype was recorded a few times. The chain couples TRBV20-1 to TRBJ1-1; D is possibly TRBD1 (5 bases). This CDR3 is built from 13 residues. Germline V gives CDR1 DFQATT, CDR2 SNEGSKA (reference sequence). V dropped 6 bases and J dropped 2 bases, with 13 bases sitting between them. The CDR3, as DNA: TGCAGTGCCGTCAGGGACCTAAACACTGAAGCTTTCTTT. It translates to CSAVRDLNTEAFF.

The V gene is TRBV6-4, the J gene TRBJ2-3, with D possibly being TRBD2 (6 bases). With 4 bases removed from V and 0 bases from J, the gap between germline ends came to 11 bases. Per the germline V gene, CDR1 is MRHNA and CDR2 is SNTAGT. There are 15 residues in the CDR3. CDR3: CASSVRSGSTDTQYF. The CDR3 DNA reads TGTGCCAGCAGTGTAAGGAGCGGGAGCACAGATACGCAGTATTTT.

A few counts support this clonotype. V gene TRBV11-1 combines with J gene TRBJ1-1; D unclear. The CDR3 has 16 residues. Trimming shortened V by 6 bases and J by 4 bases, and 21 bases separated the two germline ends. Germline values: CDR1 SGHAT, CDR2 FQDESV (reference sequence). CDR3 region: CASRGRGRISSTEAFF. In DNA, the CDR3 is TGTGCCAGCAGGGGTAGAGGGCGGATATCTAGCACTGAAGCTTTCTTT. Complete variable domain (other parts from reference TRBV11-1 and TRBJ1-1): EAEVAQSPRYKITEKSQAVAFWCDPISGHATLYWYRQILGQGPELLVQFQDESVVDDSQLPKDRFSAERLKGVDSTLKIQPAELGDSAMYLCASRGRGRISSTEAFFGQGTRLTVV.

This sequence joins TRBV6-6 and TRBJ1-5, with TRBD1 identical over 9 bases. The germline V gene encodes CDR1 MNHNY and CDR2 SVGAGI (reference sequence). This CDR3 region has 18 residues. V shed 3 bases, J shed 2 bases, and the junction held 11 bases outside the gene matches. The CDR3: CASSYAQGASRGNQPQHF. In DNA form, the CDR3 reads TGTGCCAGCAGTTATGCACAGGGGGCGAGCAGGGGCAATCAGCCCCAGCATTTT.

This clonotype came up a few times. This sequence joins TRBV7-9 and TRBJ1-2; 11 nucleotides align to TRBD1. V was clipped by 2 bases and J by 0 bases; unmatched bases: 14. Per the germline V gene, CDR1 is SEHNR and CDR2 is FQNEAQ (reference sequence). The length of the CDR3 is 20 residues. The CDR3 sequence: CASSLKGTGGAAVSNYGYTF. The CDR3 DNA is TGTGCCAGCAGCTTAAAAGGGACAGGGGGAGCGGCTGTCTCTAACTATGGCTACACCTTC.

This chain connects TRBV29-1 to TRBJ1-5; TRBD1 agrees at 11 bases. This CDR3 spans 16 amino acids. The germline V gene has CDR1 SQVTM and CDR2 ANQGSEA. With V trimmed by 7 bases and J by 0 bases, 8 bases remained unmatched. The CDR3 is CSGAGQGEYSNQPQHF. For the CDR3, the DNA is TGCAGCGGCGCGGGACAGGGGGAATATAGCAATCAGCCCCAGCATTTT.

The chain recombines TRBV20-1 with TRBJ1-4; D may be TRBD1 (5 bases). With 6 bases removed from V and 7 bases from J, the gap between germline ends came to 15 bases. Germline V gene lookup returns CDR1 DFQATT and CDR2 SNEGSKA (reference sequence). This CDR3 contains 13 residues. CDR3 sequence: CSARGSIPEKLFF. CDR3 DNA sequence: TGCAGTGCGAGGGGATCCATCCCTGAAAAACTGTTTTTT.

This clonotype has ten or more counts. CDR3 sequence: CASSPTSGRRNEQFF. DNA for the CDR3: TGTGCCAGCAGTCCTACTAGCGGGAGAAGAAATGAGCAGTTCTTC. The rearrangement joins TRBV28 to TRBJ2-1; 11 bases map to TRBD2. CDR1 MDHEN and CDR2 SYDVKM come from the germline V gene. The V segment lost 5 bases and the J segment 7 bases; nucleotides outside the gene matches: 7. The CDR3 runs 15 residues.

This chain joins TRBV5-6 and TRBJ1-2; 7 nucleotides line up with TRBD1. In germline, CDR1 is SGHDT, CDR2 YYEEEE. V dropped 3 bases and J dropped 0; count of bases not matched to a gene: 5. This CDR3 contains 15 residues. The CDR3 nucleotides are TGTGCCAGCAGCTGGTACAGGGGAGCTAACTATGGCTACACCTTC. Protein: CASSWYRGANYGYTF. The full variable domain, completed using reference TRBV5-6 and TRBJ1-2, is DAGVTQSPTHLIKTRGQQVTLRCSPKSGHDTVSWYQQALGQGPQFIFQYYEEEERQRGNFPDRFSGHQFPNYSSELNVNALLLGDSALYLCASSWYRGANYGYTFGSGTRLTVV.

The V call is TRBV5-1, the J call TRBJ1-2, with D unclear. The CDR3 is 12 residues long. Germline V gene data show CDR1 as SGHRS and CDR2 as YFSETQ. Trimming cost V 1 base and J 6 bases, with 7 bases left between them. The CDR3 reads CASSLPGNGYTF. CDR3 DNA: TGCGCCAGCAGCTTGCCGGGGAATGGCTACACCTTC.

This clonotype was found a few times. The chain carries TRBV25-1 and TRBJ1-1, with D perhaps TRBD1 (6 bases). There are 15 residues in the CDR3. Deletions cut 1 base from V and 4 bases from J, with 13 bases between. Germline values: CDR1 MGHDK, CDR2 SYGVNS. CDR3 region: CASSELSLGATEAFF. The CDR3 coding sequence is TGTGCCAGCAGTGAATTGTCTCTGGGGGCCACTGAAGCTTTCTTT.